The 30 T cell receptor beta chains reported below all come from one sample, sequenced in a study of long-term antiretroviral therapy in people with HIV. The authors ran the immunoSEQ assay, v3.0, at survey level. Using immunoSEQ multiplex PCR, the repertoire was profiled, and TCRdb retains in-frame clones only, with some absent. The data contain some 20,000 clones, around 78% of them singletons. Sample: unsorted PBMCs, taken 2.2 years after starting antiretroviral therapy. These receptors were collected from a man over 45 with HIV.

The rearrangement links TRBV5-6 to TRBJ1-6, with D tentatively TRBD1 (5 bases). With 1 base removed from V and 7 bases from J, the gap between germline ends came to 15 bases. Looked up from germline, CDR1 is SGHDT and CDR2 is YYEEEE. This CDR3 is 16 amino acids long. The CDR3 region is CASSLWQGGANSPLHF. In nucleotides, the CDR3 is TGTGCCAGCAGCTTGTGGCAGGGAGGGGCAAATTCACCCCTCCACTTT. Full variable domain (outside the CDR3, taken from reference TRBV5-6 and TRBJ1-6): DAGVTQSPTHLIKTRGQQVTLRCSPKSGHDTVSWYQQALGQGPQFIFQYYEEEERQRGNFPDRFSGHQFPNYSSELNVNALLLGDSALYLCASSLWQGGANSPLHFGNGTRLTVT.

V and J are TRBV4-1 and TRBJ2-3; no firm D call. Germline V CDR1 and CDR2: MGHRA, YSYEKL. The V gene lost 1 base and the J gene lost 2 bases, with 16 bases spanning the gap. The CDR3 totals 17 residues. For the CDR3, the DNA is TGCGCCAGCAGCCAAGTGCCCCCGCCCCCATTCACAGATACGCAGTATTTT. This translates into CASSQVPPPPFTDTQYF.

This chain uses TRBV4-2 with TRBJ1-1; D may be TRBD1 (6 bases). V was shortened by 0 bases and J by 1 base, with 15 bases between the two germline ends. Germline V gene data show CDR1 as LGHNA and CDR2 as YNFKEQ. This CDR3 is built from 17 residues. CDR3 in amino acids: CASSQDPYIRGNTEAFF. CDR3 DNA: TGTGCCAGCAGCCAAGATCCATATATCAGGGGGAACACTGAAGCTTTCTTT.

The rearrangement links TRBV7-2 to TRBJ2-7, with D possibly being TRBD1 or TRBD2 (5 bases each). Germline CDR1 reads SGHTA; CDR2 reads FQGNSA. The CDR3 loop spans 14 amino acids. The V gene lost 1 base and the J gene lost 5 bases, with 12 bases spanning the gap. This chain's CDR3 is CASSLGIGTDEQYF. The CDR3 nucleotides read TGTGCCAGCAGCTTAGGGATCGGGACGGACGAGCAGTACTTC.

This clone was seen only once. V is TRBV7-9 and J is TRBJ2-3; D remains unclear. The CDR3 consists of 15 residues. Per germline, CDR1 SEHNR and CDR2 FQNEAQ (reference sequence). V was shortened by 5 bases and J by 0 bases, with 12 bases between the two germline ends. The CDR3 sequence is CASSHGPLSTDTQYF. For the CDR3, the DNA is TGTGCCAGCAGCCACGGACCATTAAGCACAGATACGCAGTATTTT.

This chain links TRBV27 with TRBJ2-7; D is uncertain. The germline V gene encodes CDR1 MNHEY and CDR2 SMNVEV (reference sequence). Trimming took 2 bases from V and 1 from J, leaving 6 bases between them. The CDR3 length is 13 residues. The CDR3 is CASSLGQSYEQYF. CDR3 nucleotides: TGTGCCAGCAGTTTAGGGCAGTCCTACGAGCAGTACTTC.

The rearrangement links TRBV7-8 to TRBJ1-5; possible D gene TRBD1, 6 bases. Trimming took off 6 bases at V and 3 bases at J, with 27 bases between the two ends. This CDR3 is built from 19 residues. Germline loops: CDR1 SGHVS, CDR2 FQNEAQ. CDR3 coding DNA: TGTGCCAGCAGTAAATTAGTGATCCGAGGCAGGGGCTCCAATCAGCCCCAGCATTTT. Its translation: CASSKLVIRGRGSNQPQHF.

The V call is TRBV5-6, the J call TRBJ2-7, with D uncertain. The CDR3 covers 13 residues. CDR1 and CDR2 (germline): SGHDT, YYEEEE. Trimming stripped 3 bases from V and 5 bases from J, with 12 bases between. The CDR3 coding sequence is TGTGCCAGCAGCTGGGTCCGTGGGAACGAGCAGTACTTC. It yields the protein CASSWVRGNEQYF. Based on the CDR3 plus reference TRBV5-6 and TRBJ2-7, the full variable domain is DAGVTQSPTHLIKTRGQQVTLRCSPKSGHDTVSWYQQALGQGPQFIFQYYEEEERQRGNFPDRFSGHQFPNYSSELNVNALLLGDSALYLCASSWVRGNEQYFGPGTRLTVT.

This chain connects TRBV6-5 to TRBJ1-5, with 7 bases identical to TRBD1. Germline assignment: CDR1 MNHEY and CDR2 SVGAGI. The CDR3 totals 14 residues. V lost 6 bases to trimming and J lost 3 bases; unmatched junction nucleotides: 5. The CDR3 sequence is CASSRTGFNQPQHF. CDR3 DNA: TGTGCCAGCAGCAGGACAGGCTTCAATCAGCCCCAGCATTTT.

V usage is TRBV5-1 and J usage is TRBJ2-1; 11 positions agree with TRBD2. The length of the CDR3 is 15 residues. Germline CDR1 and CDR2: SGHRS and YFSETQ. Unmatched junction bases numbered 4, after V lost 5 bases and J lost 3 bases. CDR3 loop: CASRLAGGNYNEQFF. Written as DNA, the CDR3 is TGCGCCAGCAGGCTAGCGGGAGGTAACTACAATGAGCAGTTCTTC.

The chain links TRBV29-1 to TRBJ2-5, with D perhaps TRBD2 (5 bases). CDR1 SQVTM and CDR2 ANQGSEA come from the germline V gene. Trimming took off 8 bases at V and 1 base at J, with 17 bases between the two ends. The CDR3 sequence is 14 residues long. The CDR3 bases are TGCAGCATCCTACCGCTAGGGAGCCAAGAGACCCAGTACTTC. Translating it yields CSILPLGSQETQYF.

The rearrangement uses TRBV15 and TRBJ2-7; 7 nucleotides agree with TRBD2. CDR3 length: 16 residues. Germline V gives CDR1 LNHNV, CDR2 YYDKDF (reference sequence). The trim removed 3 bases at V and 0 bases at J, leaving 8 bases unmatched. CDR3 protein: CATSRATSDLSYEQYF. CDR3 bases: TGTGCCACCAGCAGGGCTACTAGCGATCTCTCCTACGAGCAGTACTTC.

This clone was picked up one time. The V gene is TRBV28, the J gene TRBJ2-7; 8 bases match TRBD2. V trimming: 3 bases; J trimming: 4 bases; junction bases outside the gene matches: 8. The CDR3 sequence is 15 residues long. Germline CDR1 and CDR2: MDHEN and SYDVKM. The CDR3 spells CASSFSGGPGYEQYF. CDR3 nucleotides: TGTGCCAGCAGTTTTTCGGGAGGGCCTGGATACGAGCAGTACTTC.

The chain employs TRBV7-2 and TRBJ2-5, with D hard to call. From germline, CDR1 is SGHTA and CDR2 FQGNSA. The CDR3 spans 13 residues. V was trimmed by 2 bases and J by 5 bases, leaving 9 bases between them. This chain's CDR3 is CASSLSLGETQYF. The CDR3 nucleotides are TGTGCCAGCAGCTTAAGTCTGGGTGAGACCCAGTACTTC. Filled out from reference TRBV7-2 and TRBJ2-5, the complete variable domain reads GAGVSQSPSNKVTEKGKDVELRCDPISGHTALYWYRQSLGQGLEFLIYFQGNSAPDKSGLPSDRFSAERTGGSVSTLTIQRTQQEDSAVYLCASSLSLGETQYFGPGTRLLVL.

J is TRBJ1-2 and V is TRBV28; D gene unclear. The CDR3 runs to 12 residues. In germline, CDR1 is MDHEN, CDR2 SYDVKM. V was cut by 8 bases and J by 2 bases, with 9 bases left in between. The CDR3 here is CASREGNYGYTF. CDR3 DNA sequence: TGTGCCAGCCGGGAAGGGAACTATGGCTACACCTTC.

This clone came up once. The chain links TRBV27 to TRBJ2-2, with TRBD1 as a possible D gene (5 bases). The V end was cut by 6 bases, the J end by 7 bases, with 9 bases between. This CDR3 region has 12 residues. Germline V gene sequence: CDR1 MNHEY, CDR2 SMNVEV (reference sequence). The CDR3 reads CASSPQGGELFF. The CDR3 bases are TGTGCCAGCAGCCCTCAGGGCGGGGAGCTGTTTTTT.

This clone was seen just once. The gene calls are TRBV9 and TRBJ1-3; unclear D gene. This CDR3 is 15 amino acids long. V was pared by 4 bases and J by 4 bases, with 15 bases between. Germline CDR1 and CDR2: SGDLS and YYNGEE. In nucleotides, the CDR3 is TGTGCCAGCAGCCCAGGACGAGCTATCGGAAACACCATATATTTT. This translates into CASSPGRAIGNTIYF.

The chain uses TRBV5-1 and TRBJ2-3; D is ambiguous. There are 16 residues in the CDR3. Deletions cut 0 bases from V and 0 bases from J, with 11 bases between. CDR1 and CDR2 from the germline V gene are SGHRS and YFSETQ. In DNA form, the CDR3 reads TGCGCCAGCAGCTTGGCGTATCTGGGTAGCACAGATACGCAGTATTTT. Protein sequence: CASSLAYLGSTDTQYF.

This clone was counted a single time. The gene calls are TRBV28 and TRBJ1-2; no clear D gene. The CDR3 runs to 12 residues. Between the trimmed V and J ends, which lost 1 base and 6 bases, there was a span of 6 bases. Germline CDR1 reads MDHEN; CDR2 reads SYDVKM. The CDR3 sequence: CASSLSVDGYTF. CDR3 DNA sequence: TGTGCCAGCAGTTTATCCGTGGATGGCTACACCTTC.

The CDR3 DNA follows: TGTGCCAGCAGTTACGATGGGGGGCTCCCAGATACGCAGTATTTT. It is translated as CASSYDGGLPDTQYF. V and J are TRBV6-5 and TRBJ2-3; D might be TRBD1 or TRBD2, each matching 6 bases. Between the trimmed V and J ends, which lost 2 bases and 4 bases, there was a span of 13 bases. This CDR3 region has 15 residues. Germline-derived CDR1 and CDR2 are MNHEY and SVGAGI.

V and J are TRBV9 and TRBJ2-7; 7 bases fit TRBD1. V trimming: 0 bases; J trimming: 2 bases; junction bases outside the gene matches: 5. CDR1 SGDLS and CDR2 YYNGEE come from the germline V gene. This CDR3 comprises 15 residues. The CDR3: CASSVEGAGAYEQYF. The CDR3 DNA sequence: TGTGCCAGCAGCGTAGAGGGGGCAGGTGCCTACGAGCAGTACTTC.

The chain is built from TRBV7-8 and TRBJ2-2; D assignment may be TRBD1 or TRBD2 (6 bases each). Germline assignment: CDR1 SGHVS and CDR2 FQNEAQ. Trimming left V 5 bases short and J 0 bases short, with 16 bases between. This CDR3 region has 17 residues. In nucleotides, the CDR3 is TGTGCCAGCAGCCTCCTCGGGGGCCGTACGAACACCGGGGAGCTGTTTTTT. This gives the protein CASSLLGGRTNTGELFF.

The chain combines TRBV29-1 with TRBJ2-7; 9 bases match TRBD1. Germline CDR1 is SQVTM and CDR2 is ANQGSEA. V was pared by 6 bases and J by 3 bases, with 6 bases of the junction left unmatched. The CDR3 is made up of 13 amino acids. The CDR3 here is CSVDGTGSYEQYF. The DNA for the CDR3 is TGCAGCGTCGACGGGACAGGGAGCTACGAGCAGTACTTC.

This clone was seen just once. CDR3 in DNA: TGTGCCAGCGCGGAAGCGGGGGGAGGTTACAATGAGCAGTTCTTC. Amino acids: CASAEAGGGYNEQFF. The rearrangement joins TRBV19 to TRBJ2-1, with 9 bases aligning to TRBD2. V shed 9 bases and J 4 bases; nucleotides not matched to a gene: 10. The CDR3 covers 15 residues. Per the germline V gene, CDR1 is LNHDA and CDR2 is SQIVND (reference sequence).

The chain employs TRBV9 and TRBJ2-1; perhaps TRBD2 as D (6 bases). Germline V gene sequence: CDR1 SGDLS, CDR2 YYNGEE. V lost 0 bases and J 2 bases, leaving 12 bases between the germline ends. The CDR3 is 16 residues long. CDR3 DNA sequence: TGTGCCAGCAGCGTAGGAGGGACTGACGCCTACAATGAGCAGTTCTTC. It encodes CASSVGGTDAYNEQFF.

CDR3 region: CASSRDTGELFF. The CDR3 DNA reads as TGTGCCAGCAGCCGGGACACCGGGGAGCTGTTTTTT. V and J are TRBV5-4 and TRBJ2-2, with D uncertain. The CDR3 has 12 residues. V dropped 4 bases and J dropped 3 bases, with 4 bases sitting between them. Germline CDR1 is SGHNT and CDR2 is YYREEE (reference sequence).

The genes are TRBV11-2 and TRBJ2-2, with TRBD2 identical over 8 bases. CDR3 length: 17 residues. V was pared by 5 bases and J by 5 bases, with 13 bases of the junction left unmatched. Germline CDR1 and CDR2: SGHAT and FQNNGV. This chain's CDR3 is CASSPHGTRGLTGELFF. For the CDR3, the DNA is TGTGCCAGCAGCCCCCATGGGACTAGAGGGCTAACCGGGGAGCTGTTTTTT.

The table lists this clone with a few counts. This CDR3 reads CASSESSGRDEQYF. The CDR3 region has the DNA TGCGCCAGCAGTGAGTCCTCGGGACGCGACGAGCAGTACTTC. V and J are TRBV10-1 and TRBJ2-7, with D perhaps TRBD1 or TRBD2 (5 bases each). Trimming took off 0 bases at V and 5 bases at J, with 11 bases between the two ends. This CDR3 comprises 14 residues. The germline V gene encodes CDR1 WNHNN and CDR2 SYGVQD (reference sequence).

The chain joins TRBV7-3 to TRBJ2-7; weak D call: TRBD2 (5 bases). This CDR3 contains 12 residues. The ends were cut back, 4 bases at V and 3 bases at J, with 7 bases in the middle. The germline gives CDR1 SGHTA, CDR2 FQGTGA. The CDR3 DNA reads TGTGCCAGCAGCTCCAGCGGCTACGAGCAGTACTTC. Translating gives CASSSSGYEQYF.

This chain uses TRBV28 with TRBJ2-7, with 7 bases matching TRBD2. J was trimmed by 5 bases and V by 5 bases; bases with no gene match: 12. The V gene's germline CDR1 is MDHEN and CDR2 SYDVKM. This CDR3 contains 15 residues. CDR3 region: CASSARRGGAHEQYF. Here the CDR3 DNA reads TGTGCCAGCAGTGCAAGGAGGGGAGGGGCCCACGAGCAGTACTTC.